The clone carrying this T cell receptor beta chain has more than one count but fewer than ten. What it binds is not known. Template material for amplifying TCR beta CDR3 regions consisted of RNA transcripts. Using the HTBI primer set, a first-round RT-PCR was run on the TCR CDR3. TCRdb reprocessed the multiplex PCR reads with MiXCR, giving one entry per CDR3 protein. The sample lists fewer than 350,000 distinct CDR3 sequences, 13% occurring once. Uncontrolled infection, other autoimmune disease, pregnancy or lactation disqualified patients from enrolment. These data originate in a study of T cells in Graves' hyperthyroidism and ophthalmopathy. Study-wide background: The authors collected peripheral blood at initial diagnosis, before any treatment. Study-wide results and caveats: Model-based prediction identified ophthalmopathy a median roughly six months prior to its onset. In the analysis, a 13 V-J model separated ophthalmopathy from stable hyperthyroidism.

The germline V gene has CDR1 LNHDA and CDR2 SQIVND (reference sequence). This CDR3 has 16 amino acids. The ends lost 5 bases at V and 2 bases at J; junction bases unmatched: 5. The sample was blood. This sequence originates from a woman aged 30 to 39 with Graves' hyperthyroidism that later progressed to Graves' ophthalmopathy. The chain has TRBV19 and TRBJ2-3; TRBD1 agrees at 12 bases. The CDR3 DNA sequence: TGTGCCAGTAGTCCAGGGACAGGGGGCATCACAGATACGCAGTATTTT. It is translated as CASSPGTGGITDTQYF.